The 15 T cell receptor beta chains below were found in one sample sequenced in a study of T cell responses to AZD1222 COVID-19 vaccine. Assay: immunoSEQ multiplex PCR; the TCRdb copy retains only in-frame clones and omits some. The sample holds over 75,000 clones, under 95% seen once. Here the sequenced sample was peripheral blood, taken on day 0 of AZD1222 vaccination. These receptors were taken from an adult in good health.

A few counts support this clone. The V call is TRBV11-3, the J call TRBJ2-7; TRBD1 matches at 7 bases. J was trimmed by 3 bases and V by 1 base; bases with no gene match: 0. The CDR3 runs 13 residues. Germline loops: CDR1 SGHNT, CDR2 YENEEA. The CDR3 here is CASSLGDSYEQYF. Written as DNA, the CDR3 is TGTGCCAGCAGCTTAGGGGACAGCTACGAGCAGTACTTC. The full variable domain, completed using reference TRBV11-3 and TRBJ2-7, is EAGVVQSPRYKIIEKKQPVAFWCNPISGHNTLYWYLQNLGQGPELLIRYENEEAVDDSQLPKDRFSAERLKGVDSTLKIQPAELGDSAVYLCASSLGDSYEQYFGPGTRLTVT.

The rearrangement uses TRBV6-5 and TRBJ2-1; 8 nucleotides agree with TRBD1. The CDR3 loop spans 12 amino acids. Germline V gives CDR1 MNHEY, CDR2 SVGAGI. V shed 7 bases, J shed 15 bases, and the junction held 11 bases outside the gene matches. For the CDR3, the DNA is TGTGCCAGCACCCAATCCGGGACAGGCCTGTTCTTC. Translation: CASTQSGTGLFF.

This clone was counted a few times. The chain uses TRBV7-8 and TRBJ1-3, with TRBD1 as a possible D gene (6 bases). There are 15 residues in the CDR3. CDR1 and CDR2 from the germline V gene are SGHVS and FQNEAQ. Deletions cut 5 bases from V and 2 bases from J, with 13 bases between. CDR3 protein: CASSQLGGPGNTIYF. CDR3 DNA sequence: TGTGCCAGCAGCCAACTGGGGGGGCCTGGAAACACCATATATTTT.

The genes are TRBV4-2 and TRBJ1-2; unclear D gene. The CDR3 contains 15 residues. With 1 base removed from V and 0 bases from J, the gap between germline ends came to 9 bases. Germline CDR1 and CDR2: LGHNA and YNFKEQ. The CDR3 nucleotides read TGTGCCAGCAGCCAAGTGAGTACAGCTAACTATGGCTACACCTTC. Translating it yields CASSQVSTANYGYTF.

The chain combines TRBV6-5 with TRBJ2-6; unclear D gene. The germline V gene has CDR1 MNHEY and CDR2 SVGAGI. The CDR3 is 13 amino acids. The germline V and J ends were trimmed by 7 bases and 1 base, with 5 bases remaining between them. In DNA, the CDR3 is TGTGCCAGCAAAGATTCTGGGGCCAACGTCCTGACTTTC. Translation gives CASKDSGANVLTF.

This clone showed up just once. The V gene is TRBV6-5, the J gene TRBJ2-3; D ambiguous. Trimming pared 5 bases from V and 4 bases from J, leaving 7 bases between. In germline, CDR1 is MNHEY, CDR2 SVGAGI. The CDR3 runs to 12 residues. CDR3 sequence reads: CASSHDSDTQYF. The DNA of the CDR3 is TGTGCCAGCAGTCATGACTCAGATACGCAGTATTTT.

CDR3 sequence: CASNTGPHEKLFF. CDR3 nucleotides: TGTGCCAGCAATACAGGGCCCCATGAAAAACTGTTTTTT. The genes are TRBV2 and TRBJ1-4; perhaps TRBD1 as D (6 bases). Between the trimmed V and J ends, which lost 7 bases and 6 bases, there was a span of 12 bases. From germline, CDR1 is SNHLY and CDR2 FYNNEI. This CDR3 comprises 13 residues.

V is TRBV3-1 (or the pseudogene TRBV3-2) and J is TRBJ1-6; D is uncertain. CDR1 is LGHDT and CDR2 is YNNKEL in the germline V gene (reference sequence). This CDR3 region has 14 residues. V lost 1 base and J 7 bases, leaving 8 bases between the germline ends. The CDR3 coding sequence is TGTGCCAGCAGCCAAGGTATGGAAAATTCACCCCTCCACTTT. Protein: CASSQGMENSPLHF.

This rearrangement joins TRBV6-5 to TRBJ2-7; D gene unclear. With 5 bases removed from V and 3 bases from J, the gap between germline ends came to 8 bases. The CDR3 totals 12 residues. Germline CDR1 reads MNHEY; CDR2 reads SVGAGI. The CDR3: CASSPNHYEQYF. DNA of the CDR3: TGTGCCAGCAGTCCAAACCACTACGAGCAGTACTTC.

J is TRBJ2-3 and V is TRBV11-3, with 7 positions matching TRBD2. J was trimmed by 0 bases and V by 5 bases; bases with no gene match: 11. From germline, CDR1 is SGHNT and CDR2 YENEEA. CDR3 length: 17 residues. CDR3 nucleotides: TGTGCCAGCAGCATAGCCAGGGACTACCTAAGCACAGATACGCAGTATTTT. This gives the protein CASSIARDYLSTDTQYF.

The chain employs TRBV12-5 and TRBJ1-6, with TRBD1 matching over 11 bases. The germline CDR1 and CDR2 sequences are LGHNT and FRNRAP. The CDR3 totals 16 residues. V was pared by 2 bases and J by 7 bases, with 4 bases of the junction left unmatched. For the CDR3, the DNA is TGTGCTAGTGGTTTGAGCCGGGACAGGGGGAATTCACCCCTCCACTTT. Its translation is CASGLSRDRGNSPLHF.

This clone was recorded once. The chain joins TRBV28 to TRBJ2-1; the match to TRBD2 covers 12 bases. The CDR3 is made up of 16 amino acids. The ends lost 4 bases at V and 7 bases at J; junction bases unmatched: 8. Germline V gene lookup returns CDR1 MDHEN and CDR2 SYDVKM. Here the CDR3 reads CASSSSASGRANEQFF. CDR3 bases: TGTGCCAGCAGTTCCTCGGCTAGCGGGAGGGCAAATGAGCAGTTCTTC. Drawing the rest from reference TRBV28 and TRBJ2-1, the complete variable domain is DVKVTQSSRYLVKRTGEKVFLECVQDMDHENMFWYRQDPGLGLRLIYFSYDVKMKEKGDIPEGYSVSREKKERFSLILESASTNQTSMYLCASSSSASGRANEQFFGPGTRLTVL.

The J gene is TRBJ2-5, the V gene TRBV4-1; no clear D. With 0 bases removed from V and 5 bases from J, the gap between germline ends came to 16 bases. The CDR3 contains 16 residues. Germline CDR1 MGHRA, CDR2 YSYEKL. The CDR3 sequence: CASSQDPGRQVETQYF. As DNA, the CDR3 is TGCGCCAGCAGCCAAGACCCGGGCCGCCAGGTGGAGACCCAGTACTTC.

The rearrangement uses TRBV7-8 and TRBJ1-5; perhaps TRBD1 as D (5 bases). CDR1 and CDR2 from the germline V gene are SGHVS and FQNEAQ. The CDR3 covers 15 residues. V lost 2 bases and J lost 2, with 10 bases in between. The CDR3 region is CASSLKGPGNQPQHF. CDR3 DNA sequence: TGTGCCAGCAGCTTAAAGGGGCCCGGCAATCAGCCCCAGCATTTT.

The chain has TRBV18 and TRBJ1-5; 7 nucleotides line up with TRBD1. This CDR3 is built from 17 residues. V gave up 2 bases and J gave up 0 bases; unmatched junction bases: 7. The germline gives CDR1 KGHSH, CDR2 LQKENI. The CDR3 DNA sequence: TGTGCCAGCTCACCAAACGCTGGGACAGCTAGCAATCAGCCCCAGCATTTT. As protein: CASSPNAGTASNQPQHF.